These 20 T cell receptor beta chains originate from one sample sequenced in a study of cytomegalovirus exposure and HLA in healthy donors. Vbeta (60) and Jbeta (13) primers were used in the PCR. This table comes from immunoSEQ multiplex PCR, and its TCRdb copy is limited to in-frame clones, with some not included. Among over 200,000 clones, 75% to 90% were seen once, and the ten largest hold around 1%. Sequencing input: PBMCs. The receptors were gathered from a woman in her late teens or twenties in good health and CMV-seronegative.

The CDR3 protein is CASSHSGMSARDTQYF. CDR3 sequence (DNA): TGTGCCAGCAGCCATAGCGGGATGTCGGCAAGAGATACGCAGTATTTT. The chain has TRBV27 and TRBJ2-3; 8 bases are shared with TRBD2. V gave up 6 bases and J gave up 5 bases; unmatched junction bases: 13. The CDR3 loop spans 16 amino acids. In germline, CDR1 is MNHEY, CDR2 SMNVEV (reference sequence).

In this sample, this clone turned up a few times. The chain joins TRBV25-1 to TRBJ2-1; 7 bases are a match to TRBD1. The CDR3 loop spans 14 amino acids. Per the germline V gene, CDR1 is MGHDK and CDR2 is SYGVNS. V was clipped by 1 base and J by 7 bases; unmatched bases: 4. CDR3 nucleotide sequence: TGTGCCAGCAGTGAATCCGGGACAGTTAATGAGCAGTTCTTC. It codes for CASSESGTVNEQFF.

The chain links TRBV9 to TRBJ1-2, with unresolved D. There are 13 residues in the CDR3. Germline CDR1 and CDR2: SGDLS and YYNGEE. Trimming left V 2 bases short and J 8 bases short, with 13 bases between. CDR3 coding DNA: TGTGCCAGCAGCGTGGGAGGAGGGCTGGGCTACACCTTC. This gives the protein CASSVGGGLGYTF. Using reference TRBV9 and TRBJ1-2 for the parts outside the CDR3, the full variable domain is DSGVTQTPKHLITATGQRVTLRCSPRSGDLSVYWYQQSLDQGLQFLIQYYNGEERAKGNILERFSAQQFPDLHSELNLSSLELGDSALYFCASSVGGGLGYTFGSGTRLTVV.

The rearrangement links TRBV10-3 to TRBJ2-7, with D possibly TRBD1 on 6 matching bases. CDR1 is ENHRY, CDR2 SYGVKD, per germline. The V end was cut by 10 bases, the J end by 1 base, with 20 bases between. The CDR3 length is 15 residues. The CDR3 reads CATRPGAASSYEQYF. For the CDR3, the DNA is TGTGCCACCCGCCCAGGGGCCGCTTCTTCCTACGAGCAGTACTTC.

This chain uses TRBV6-1 with TRBJ1-2; maybe TRBD1 (6 bases). V lost 6 bases to trimming and J lost 1 base, with 12 bases between them. The length of the CDR3 is 14 residues. Germline-derived CDR1 and CDR2 are MNHNS and SASEGT. CDR3 in amino acids: CASRDPGHNYGYTF. CDR3 nucleotides: TGTGCCAGCAGGGACCCGGGACATAACTATGGCTACACCTTC.

The sample holds a few counts of this clone. The chain has TRBV28 and TRBJ2-7, with a tentative D call TRBD2 (7 bases). CDR1 is MDHEN and CDR2 is SYDVKM in the germline V gene. Trimming shortened V by 3 bases and J by 3 bases, and 21 bases separated the two germline ends. The CDR3 runs 17 residues. CDR3 nucleotide sequence: TGTGCCAGCAGTTTTGGGGGTCGGGGGGCGACGGACTACGAGCAGTACTTC. Translation gives CASSFGGRGATDYEQYF. Drawing the rest from reference TRBV28 and TRBJ2-7, the complete variable domain is DVKVTQSSRYLVKRTGEKVFLECVQDMDHENMFWYRQDPGLGLRLIYFSYDVKMKEKGDIPEGYSVSREKKERFSLILESASTNQTSMYLCASSFGGRGATDYEQYFGPGTRLTVT.

J is TRBJ1-1 and V is TRBV5-1; D is uncertain. CDR3 length equals 16 residues. Germline-derived CDR1 and CDR2 are SGHRS and YFSETQ. Trimming cost V 0 bases and J 3 bases, with 15 bases left between them. CDR3 residues: CASSLARLGRYTEAFF. The CDR3 coding sequence is TGCGCCAGCAGCTTGGCCCGGTTAGGCAGGTACACTGAAGCTTTCTTT. Full variable domain (outside the CDR3, taken from reference TRBV5-1 and TRBJ1-1): KAGVTQTPRYLIKTRGQQVTLSCSPISGHRSVSWYQQTPGQGLQFLFEYFSETQRNKGNFPGRFSGRQFSNSRSEMNVSTLELGDSALYLCASSLARLGRYTEAFFGQGTRLTVV.

The rearrangement links TRBV13 to TRBJ2-1, with TRBD1 matching over 8 bases. Germline V lookup: CDR1 PRHDT, CDR2 FYEKMQ (reference sequence). The CDR3 contains 15 residues. The V segment lost 3 bases and the J segment 5 bases; nucleotides outside the gene matches: 6. CDR3 nucleotides: TGTGCCAGCAGCTTGGACTGGACAGGGAACAATGAGCAGTTCTTC. Protein sequence: CASSLDWTGNNEQFF. The full variable domain, completed using reference TRBV13 and TRBJ2-1, is AAGVIQSPRHLIKEKRETATLKCYPIPRHDTVYWYQQGPGQDPQFLISFYEKMQSDKGSIPDRFSAQQFSDYHSELNMSSLELGDSALYFCASSLDWTGNNEQFFGPGTRLTVL.

The chain couples TRBV2 to TRBJ2-1; TRBD2 might be the D (6 bases). Trimming shortened V by 2 bases and J by 3 bases, and 11 bases separated the two germline ends. The germline CDR1 and CDR2 sequences are SNHLY and FYNNEI. The CDR3 has 15 amino acids. CDR3: CASSEYGGGYNEQFF. As DNA, the CDR3 is TGTGCCAGCAGTGAATACGGGGGAGGCTACAATGAGCAGTTCTTC.

The rearrangement links TRBV7-9 to TRBJ1-5, with D unclear. CDR3 size: 16 residues. Germline V gene data show CDR1 as SEHNR and CDR2 as FQNEAQ (reference sequence). Trimming left V 1 base short and J 3 bases short, with 13 bases between. CDR3 DNA: TGTGCCAGCAGCTTAGAGCGGGGTGCATCCAATCAGCCCCAGCATTTT. Residues: CASSLERGASNQPQHF.

The chain has TRBV10-2 and TRBJ1-1; no firm D call. Germline CDR1 reads WSHSY; CDR2 reads SAAADI. Trimming stripped 0 bases from V and 3 bases from J, with 14 bases between. The CDR3 is 16 amino acids. Here the CDR3 DNA reads TGCGCCAGCAGTGAGTCGATCGGGAGTCTCCACACTGAAGCTTTCTTT. Its translation is CASSESIGSLHTEAFF.

The chain uses TRBV7-2 and TRBJ1-2; TRBD1 agrees at 11 bases. The CDR3 totals 14 residues. V lost 7 bases, J lost 5 bases, and 6 bases stayed unmatched. Germline values: CDR1 SGHTA, CDR2 FQGNSA. CDR3 DNA sequence: TGTGCCAGCATCCTAGGGACAGGGGGTTATGGCTACACCTTC. Its protein is CASILGTGGYGYTF.

The CDR3 region has the DNA TGTGCCAGCAGCCCCTGGCAGGGCGGGGACTATGGCTACACCTTC. Protein product: CASSPWQGGDYGYTF. The V and J genes are TRBV11-3 and TRBJ1-2, with a possible D match to TRBD1 (5 bases). The germline V and J ends were trimmed by 5 bases and 3 bases, with 16 bases remaining between them. CDR3 length: 15 amino acids. The germline V gene encodes CDR1 SGHNT and CDR2 YENEEA.

The gene calls are TRBV6-1 and TRBJ2-3; 7 bases fit TRBD1. Per germline, CDR1 MNHNS and CDR2 SASEGT. The CDR3 consists of 13 residues. V dropped 10 bases and J dropped 1; count of bases not matched to a gene: 5. The CDR3 DNA sequence: TGTGCCACCCAGGGGGACGGCACAGATACGCAGTATTTT. It encodes CATQGDGTDTQYF.

The chain joins TRBV2 to TRBJ2-5, with TRBD2 matching 11 bases. Trimming cost V 4 bases and J 5 bases; bases outside gene matches: 9. The CDR3 runs to 16 residues. The germline V gene encodes CDR1 SNHLY and CDR2 FYNNEI. CDR3 DNA sequence: TGTGCCAGCAGTGTCGATCTAGCGGGAGGCGCGGAGACCCAGTACTTC. Its protein product is CASSVDLAGGAETQYF. The complete variable domain, with remaining parts taken from reference TRBV2 and TRBJ2-5, reads EPEVTQTPSHQVTQMGQEVILRCVPISNHLYFYWYRQILGQKVEFLVSFYNNEISEKSEIFDDQFSVERPDGSNFTLKIRSTKLEDSAMYFCASSVDLAGGAETQYFGPGTRLLVL.

The chain links TRBV10-1 to TRBJ2-5, with a tentative D call TRBD2 (5 bases). V shed 0 bases and J shed 5 bases, with 10 bases lying between them. The CDR3 is made up of 14 amino acids. Germline loops: CDR1 WNHNN, CDR2 SYGVQD (reference sequence). The CDR3 DNA sequence: TGCGCCAGCAGTGAGTCGTGGGAGCCGGAGACCCAGTACTTC. Residues: CASSESWEPETQYF.

The count of this clone is one. This chain links TRBV7-3 with TRBJ2-7; tentative D call: TRBD2 (5 bases). The CDR3 is made up of 16 amino acids. Germline-derived CDR1 and CDR2 are SGHTA and FQGTGA. The V end was cut by 0 bases, the J end by 2 bases, with 14 bases between. CDR3 sequence reads: CASSLTLSDLPYEQYF. The CDR3 DNA reads as TGTGCCAGCAGCTTAACGTTGTCGGACTTACCCTACGAGCAGTACTTC.

The chain joins TRBV5-3 to TRBJ1-1; D is unclear. TRBV5-3 is an ORF, with its function uncertain. Trimming cost V 7 bases and J 1 base, with 11 bases left between them. There are 13 residues in the CDR3. The CDR3 protein is CARPGWRNTEAFF. DNA for the CDR3: TGTGCCAGACCGGGGTGGAGGAACACTGAAGCTTTCTTT.

The chain links TRBV4-1 to TRBJ1-2; no reliable D call. The V gene lost 1 base and the J gene lost 5 bases, with 14 bases spanning the gap. The germline CDR1 and CDR2 sequences are MGHRA and YSYEKL. The CDR3 is 15 amino acids. The CDR3 DNA follows: TGCGCCAGCAGCCAAGGCTTTCCCACAAAATATGGCTACACCTTC. Translation gives CASSQGFPTKYGYTF.

This clone was seen a few times. The chain combines TRBV5-4 with TRBJ1-4, with TRBD1 matching over 8 bases. The CDR3 spans 14 residues. The germline V gene encodes CDR1 SGHNT and CDR2 YYREEE (reference sequence). With V trimmed by 4 bases and J by 5 bases, 4 bases remained unmatched. The CDR3 DNA is TGTGCCAGCAGCATTGACAGGGGAAATGAAAAACTGTTTTTT. It is translated as CASSIDRGNEKLFF. Supplemented by reference TRBV5-4 and TRBJ1-4, the full variable domain reads ETGVTQSPTHLIKTRGQQVTLRCSSQSGHNTVSWYQQALGQGPQFIFQYYREEENGRGNFPPRFSGLQFPNYSSELNVNALELDDSALYLCASSIDRGNEKLFFGSGTQLSVL.